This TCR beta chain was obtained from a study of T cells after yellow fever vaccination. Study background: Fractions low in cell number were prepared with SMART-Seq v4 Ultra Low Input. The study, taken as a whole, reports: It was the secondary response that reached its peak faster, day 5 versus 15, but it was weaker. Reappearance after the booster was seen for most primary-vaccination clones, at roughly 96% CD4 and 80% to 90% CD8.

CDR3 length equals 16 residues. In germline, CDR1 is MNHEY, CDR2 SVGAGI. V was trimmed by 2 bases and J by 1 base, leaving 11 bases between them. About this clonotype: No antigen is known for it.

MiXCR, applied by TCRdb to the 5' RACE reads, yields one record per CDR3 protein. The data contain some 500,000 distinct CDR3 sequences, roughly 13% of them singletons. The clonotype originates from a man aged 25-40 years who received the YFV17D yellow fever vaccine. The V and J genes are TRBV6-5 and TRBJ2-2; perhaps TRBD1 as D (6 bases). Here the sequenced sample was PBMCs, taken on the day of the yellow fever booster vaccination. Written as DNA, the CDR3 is TGTGCCAGCAGTTACACAGGACAGCAGAACACCGGGGAGCTGTTTTTT. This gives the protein CASSYTGQQNTGELFF.